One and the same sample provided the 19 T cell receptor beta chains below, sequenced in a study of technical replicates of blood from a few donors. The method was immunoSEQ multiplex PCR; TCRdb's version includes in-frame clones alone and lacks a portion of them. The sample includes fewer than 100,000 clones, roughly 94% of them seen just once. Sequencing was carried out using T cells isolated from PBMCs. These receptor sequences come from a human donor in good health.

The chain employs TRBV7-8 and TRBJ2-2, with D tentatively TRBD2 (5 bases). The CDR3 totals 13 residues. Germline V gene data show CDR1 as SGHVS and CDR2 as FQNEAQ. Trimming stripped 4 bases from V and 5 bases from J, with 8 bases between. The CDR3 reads CASSSRTTGELFF. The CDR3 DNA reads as TGTGCCAGCAGCTCCAGGACTACCGGGGAGCTGTTTTTT.

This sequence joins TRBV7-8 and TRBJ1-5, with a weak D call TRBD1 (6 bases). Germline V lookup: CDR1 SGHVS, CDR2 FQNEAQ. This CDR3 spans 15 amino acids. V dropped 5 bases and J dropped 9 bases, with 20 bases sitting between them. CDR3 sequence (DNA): TGTGCCAGCAGCCAAGACTCTAGGGGGAAAGGGCCCCAGCATTTT. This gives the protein CASSQDSRGKGPQHF.

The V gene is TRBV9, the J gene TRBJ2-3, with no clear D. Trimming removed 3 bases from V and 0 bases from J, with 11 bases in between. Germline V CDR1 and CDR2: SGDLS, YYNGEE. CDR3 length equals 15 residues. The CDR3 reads CASSGVEESTDTQYF. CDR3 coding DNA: TGTGCCAGCAGCGGGGTTGAGGAGAGCACAGATACGCAGTATTTT.

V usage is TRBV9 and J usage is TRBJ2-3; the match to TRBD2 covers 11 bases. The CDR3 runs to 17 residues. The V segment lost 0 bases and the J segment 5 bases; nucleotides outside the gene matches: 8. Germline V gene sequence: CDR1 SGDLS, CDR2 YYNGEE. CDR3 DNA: TGTGCCAGCAGCGTAGAGATACTAGCGGGAGTGGGAGATACGCAGTATTTT. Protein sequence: CASSVEILAGVGDTQYF.

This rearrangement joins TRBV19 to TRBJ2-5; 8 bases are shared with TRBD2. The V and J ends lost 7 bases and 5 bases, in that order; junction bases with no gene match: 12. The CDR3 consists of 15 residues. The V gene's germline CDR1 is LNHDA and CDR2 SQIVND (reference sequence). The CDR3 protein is CASKPSGPWGETQYF. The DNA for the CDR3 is TGTGCCAGTAAACCTAGCGGGCCCTGGGGGGAGACCCAGTACTTC. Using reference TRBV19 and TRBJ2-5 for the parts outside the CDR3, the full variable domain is DGGITQSPKYLFRKEGQNVTLSCEQNLNHDAMYWYRQDPGQGLRLIYYSQIVNDFQKGDIAEGYSVSREKKESFPLTVTSAQKNPTAFYLCASKPSGPWGETQYFGPGTRLLVL.

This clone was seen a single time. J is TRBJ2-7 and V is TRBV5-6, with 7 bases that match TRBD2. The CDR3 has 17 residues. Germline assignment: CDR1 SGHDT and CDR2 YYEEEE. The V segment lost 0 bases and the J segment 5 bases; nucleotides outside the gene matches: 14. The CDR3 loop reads CASSLAWAGASLNEQYF. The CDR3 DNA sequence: TGTGCCAGCAGCTTGGCTTGGGCGGGAGCGTCTCTCAACGAGCAGTACTTC.

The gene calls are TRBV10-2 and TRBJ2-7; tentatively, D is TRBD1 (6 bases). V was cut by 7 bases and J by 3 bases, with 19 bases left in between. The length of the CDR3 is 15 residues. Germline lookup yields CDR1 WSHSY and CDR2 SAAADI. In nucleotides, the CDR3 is TGCGCCAGCAAAGGACAGCTATCCTACTTCTACGAGCAGTACTTC. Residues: CASKGQLSYFYEQYF.

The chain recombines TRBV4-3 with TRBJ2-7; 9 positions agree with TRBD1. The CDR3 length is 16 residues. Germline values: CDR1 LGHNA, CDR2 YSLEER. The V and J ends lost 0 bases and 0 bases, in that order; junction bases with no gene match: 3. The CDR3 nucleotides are TGCGCCAGCAGCCAAGAAGGGACAGGGCCCTCCTACGAGCAGTACTTC. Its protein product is CASSQEGTGPSYEQYF.

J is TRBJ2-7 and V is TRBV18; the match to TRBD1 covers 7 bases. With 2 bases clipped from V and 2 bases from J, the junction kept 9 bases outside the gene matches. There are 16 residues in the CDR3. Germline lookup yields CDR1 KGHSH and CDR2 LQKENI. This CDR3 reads CASSPRKQGLTYEQYF. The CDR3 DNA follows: TGTGCCAGCTCACCAAGGAAACAGGGGTTAACCTACGAGCAGTACTTC.

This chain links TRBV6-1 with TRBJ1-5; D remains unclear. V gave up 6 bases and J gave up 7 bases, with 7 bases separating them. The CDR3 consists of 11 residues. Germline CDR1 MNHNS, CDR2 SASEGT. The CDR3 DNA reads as TGTGCCAGCAGGGGCGAGCAGCCCCAGCATTTT. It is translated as CASRGEQPQHF.

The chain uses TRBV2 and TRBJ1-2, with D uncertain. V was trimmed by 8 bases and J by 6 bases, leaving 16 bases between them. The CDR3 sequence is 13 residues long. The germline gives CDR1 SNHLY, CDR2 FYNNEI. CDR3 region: CASVEEPPNGYTF. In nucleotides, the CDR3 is TGTGCCAGCGTTGAGGAGCCCCCCAATGGCTACACCTTC.

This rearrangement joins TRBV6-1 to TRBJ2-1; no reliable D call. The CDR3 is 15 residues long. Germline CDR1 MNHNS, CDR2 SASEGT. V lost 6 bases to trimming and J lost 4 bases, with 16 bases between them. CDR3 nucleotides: TGTGCCAGCAGATACCCCAGGTTGGTTTACAATGAGCAGTTCTTC. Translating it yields CASRYPRLVYNEQFF.

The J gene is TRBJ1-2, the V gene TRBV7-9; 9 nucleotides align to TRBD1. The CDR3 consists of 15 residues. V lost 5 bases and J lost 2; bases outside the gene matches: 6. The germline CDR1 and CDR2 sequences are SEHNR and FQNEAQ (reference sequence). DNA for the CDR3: TGTGCCAGCAGCCCGGGACAGGGAGGGAACTATGGCTACACCTTC. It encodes CASSPGQGGNYGYTF.

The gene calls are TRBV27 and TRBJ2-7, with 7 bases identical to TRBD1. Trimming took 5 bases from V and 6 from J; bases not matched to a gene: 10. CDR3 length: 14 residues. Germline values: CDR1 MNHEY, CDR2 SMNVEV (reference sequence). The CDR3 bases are TGTGCCAGCAGTCCCCCGACAGGGTCTCGCGAGCAGTACTTC. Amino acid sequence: CASSPPTGSREQYF.

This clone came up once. For the CDR3, the DNA is TGTGCCATCAGACCCGGGGACAGACAAGAGACCCAGTACTTC. Translation gives CAIRPGDRQETQYF. J is TRBJ2-5 and V is TRBV10-3; 7 positions agree with TRBD1. CDR1 ENHRY and CDR2 SYGVKD come from the germline V gene. This CDR3 spans 14 amino acids. Germline trimming cut 6 bases from V and 2 bases from J; bases unmatched to any gene: 6.

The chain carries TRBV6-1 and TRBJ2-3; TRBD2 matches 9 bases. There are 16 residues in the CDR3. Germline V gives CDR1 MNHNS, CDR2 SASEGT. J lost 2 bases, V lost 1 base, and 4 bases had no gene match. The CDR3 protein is CASSEGRGRDTDTQYF. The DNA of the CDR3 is TGTGCCAGCAGTGAAGGCCGCGGGAGGGACACAGATACGCAGTATTTT.

CDR3 loop: CASSLLQGTEAFF. CDR3 sequence (DNA): TGTGCCAGCAGCTTGCTCCAGGGTACTGAAGCTTTCTTT. The chain recombines TRBV7-9 with TRBJ1-1; maybe TRBD1 (5 bases). The CDR3 extends over 13 amino acids. V lost 3 bases and J lost 5, with 10 bases in between. The germline V gene has CDR1 SEHNR and CDR2 FQNEAQ (reference sequence).

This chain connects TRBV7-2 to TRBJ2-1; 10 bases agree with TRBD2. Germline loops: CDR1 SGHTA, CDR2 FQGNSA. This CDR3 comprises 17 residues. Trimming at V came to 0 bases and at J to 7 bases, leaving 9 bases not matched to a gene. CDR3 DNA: TGTGCCAGCAGCTTAGCGGAATACCTAGCGGGAGTGAATGAGCAGTTCTTC. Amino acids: CASSLAEYLAGVNEQFF.

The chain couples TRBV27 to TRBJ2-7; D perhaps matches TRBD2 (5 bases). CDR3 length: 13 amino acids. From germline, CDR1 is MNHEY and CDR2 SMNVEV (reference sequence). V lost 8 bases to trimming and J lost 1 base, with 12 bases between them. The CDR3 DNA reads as TGTGCCAGCGGACTCCTGGGGTCCTACGAGCAGTACTTC. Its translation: CASGLLGSYEQYF.